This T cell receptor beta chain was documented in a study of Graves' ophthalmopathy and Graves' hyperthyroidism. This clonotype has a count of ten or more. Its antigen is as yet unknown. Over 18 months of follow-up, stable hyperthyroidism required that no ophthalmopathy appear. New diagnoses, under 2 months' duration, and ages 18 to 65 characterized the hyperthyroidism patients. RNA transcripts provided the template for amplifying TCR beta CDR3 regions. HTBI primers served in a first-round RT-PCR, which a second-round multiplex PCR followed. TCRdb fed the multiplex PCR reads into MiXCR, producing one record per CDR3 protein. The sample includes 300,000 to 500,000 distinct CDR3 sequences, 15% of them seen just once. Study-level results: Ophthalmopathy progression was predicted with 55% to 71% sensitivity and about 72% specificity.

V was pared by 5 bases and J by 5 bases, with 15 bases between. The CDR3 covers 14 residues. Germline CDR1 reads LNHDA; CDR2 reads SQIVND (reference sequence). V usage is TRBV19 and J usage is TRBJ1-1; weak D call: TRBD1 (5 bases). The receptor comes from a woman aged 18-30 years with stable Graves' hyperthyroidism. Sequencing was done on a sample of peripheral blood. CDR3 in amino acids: CASSSGRGWTEAFF. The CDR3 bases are TGTGCCAGTAGTTCGGGTAGGGGATGGACTGAAGCTTTCTTT.